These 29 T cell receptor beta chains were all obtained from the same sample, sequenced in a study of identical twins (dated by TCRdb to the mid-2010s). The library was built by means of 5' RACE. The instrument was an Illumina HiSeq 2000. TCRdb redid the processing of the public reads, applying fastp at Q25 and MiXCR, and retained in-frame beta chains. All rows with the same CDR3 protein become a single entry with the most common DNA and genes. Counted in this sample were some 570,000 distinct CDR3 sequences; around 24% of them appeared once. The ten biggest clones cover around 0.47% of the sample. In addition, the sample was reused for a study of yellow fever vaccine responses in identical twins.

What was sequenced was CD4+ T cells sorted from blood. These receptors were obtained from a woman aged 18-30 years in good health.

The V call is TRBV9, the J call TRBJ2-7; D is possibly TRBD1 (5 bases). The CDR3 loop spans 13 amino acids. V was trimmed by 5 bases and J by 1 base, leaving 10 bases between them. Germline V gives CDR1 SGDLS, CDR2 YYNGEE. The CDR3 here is CASSPGISYEQYF. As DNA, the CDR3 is TGTGCCAGCAGTCCAGGGATATCCTACGAGCAGTACTTC.

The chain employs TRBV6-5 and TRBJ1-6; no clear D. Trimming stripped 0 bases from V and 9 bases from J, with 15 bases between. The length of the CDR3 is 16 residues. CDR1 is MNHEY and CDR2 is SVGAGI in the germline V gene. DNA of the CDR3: TGTGCCAGCAGTTACTCGAATTCGGCATCGAGTTCACCCCTCCACTTT. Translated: CASSYSNSASSSPLHF.

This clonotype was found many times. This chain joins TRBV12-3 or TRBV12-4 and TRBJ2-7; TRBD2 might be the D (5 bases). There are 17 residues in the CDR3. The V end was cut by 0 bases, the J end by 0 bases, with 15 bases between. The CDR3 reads CASSLALYGGPSYEQYF. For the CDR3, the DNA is TGTGCCAGCAGTTTAGCGCTTTATGGCGGGCCCTCCTACGAGCAGTACTTC.

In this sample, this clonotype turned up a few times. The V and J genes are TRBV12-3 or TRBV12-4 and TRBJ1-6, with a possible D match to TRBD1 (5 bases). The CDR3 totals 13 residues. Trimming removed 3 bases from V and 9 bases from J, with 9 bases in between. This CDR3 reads CASSLGPSSPLHF. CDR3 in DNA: TGTGCCAGCAGTTTGGGACCTTCTTCACCCCTCCACTTT.

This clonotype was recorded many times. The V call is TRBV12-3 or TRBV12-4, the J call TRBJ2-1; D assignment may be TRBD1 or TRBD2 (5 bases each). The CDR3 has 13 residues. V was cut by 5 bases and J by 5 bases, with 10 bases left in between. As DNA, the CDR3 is TGTGCCAGCAGTACGGGGACCCACAATGAGCAGTTCTTC. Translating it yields CASSTGTHNEQFF.

The CDR3 spells CASRDYSLYEQYV. CDR3 nucleotides: TGTGCCAGCAGGGACTATTCGCTCTACGAGCAGTACGTC. The V and J genes are TRBV6-2 or TRBV6-3 and TRBJ2-7; D is possibly TRBD2 (6 bases). The CDR3 runs 13 residues. V gave up 6 bases and J gave up 3 bases, with 12 bases separating them. CDR1 is MNHEY, CDR2 SVGEGT, per germline.

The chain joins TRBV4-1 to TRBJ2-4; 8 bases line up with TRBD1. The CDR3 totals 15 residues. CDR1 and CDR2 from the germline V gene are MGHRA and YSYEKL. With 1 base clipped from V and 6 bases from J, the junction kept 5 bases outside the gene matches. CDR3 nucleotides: TGCGCCAGCAGCCAAGGACAGGGGATGGGAAACATTCAGTACTTC. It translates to CASSQGQGMGNIQYF.

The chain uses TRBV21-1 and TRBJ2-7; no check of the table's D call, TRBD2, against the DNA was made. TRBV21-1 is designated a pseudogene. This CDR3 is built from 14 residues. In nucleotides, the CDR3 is TGTGCCAGCGTCTCTAGCGGTCTTACCTACGAGCAGTACGTC. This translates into CASVSSGLTYEQYV.

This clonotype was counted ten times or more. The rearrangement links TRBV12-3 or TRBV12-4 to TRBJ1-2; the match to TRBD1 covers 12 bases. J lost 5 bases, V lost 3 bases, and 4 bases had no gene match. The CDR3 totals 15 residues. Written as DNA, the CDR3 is TGTGCCAGCAGTTTTACGGGACAGGGGGCTTATGGCTACACCTTC. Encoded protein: CASSFTGQGAYGYTF.

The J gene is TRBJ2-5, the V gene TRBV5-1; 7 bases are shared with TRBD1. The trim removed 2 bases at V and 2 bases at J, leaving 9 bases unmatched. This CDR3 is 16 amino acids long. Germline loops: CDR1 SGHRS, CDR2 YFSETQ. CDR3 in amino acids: CASSFPSTGKQETQYF. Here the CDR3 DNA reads TGCGCCAGCAGCTTTCCGTCGACAGGGAAGCAAGAGACCCAGTACTTC.

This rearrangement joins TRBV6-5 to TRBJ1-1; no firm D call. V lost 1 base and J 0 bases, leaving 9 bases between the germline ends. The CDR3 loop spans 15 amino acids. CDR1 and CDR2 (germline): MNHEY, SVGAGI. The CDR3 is CASSYFGVMNTEAFF. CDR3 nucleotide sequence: TGTGCCAGCAGTTACTTCGGGGTAATGAACACTGAAGCTTTCTTT.

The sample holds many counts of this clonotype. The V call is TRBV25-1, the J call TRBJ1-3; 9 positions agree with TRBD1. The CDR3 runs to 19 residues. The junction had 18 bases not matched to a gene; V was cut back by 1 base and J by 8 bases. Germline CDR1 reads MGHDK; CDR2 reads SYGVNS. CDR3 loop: CASSESKRKQGAKSDTIYF. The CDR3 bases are TGTGCCAGCAGTGAATCAAAGAGAAAACAGGGGGCGAAGAGCGACACCATATATTTT.

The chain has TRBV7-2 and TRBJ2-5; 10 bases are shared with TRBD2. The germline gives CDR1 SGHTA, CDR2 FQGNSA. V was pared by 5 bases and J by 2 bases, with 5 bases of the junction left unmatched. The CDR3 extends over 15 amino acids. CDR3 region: CASSRLAGLQETQYF. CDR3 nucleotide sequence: TGTGCCAGCAGCAGACTAGCGGGTCTGCAAGAGACCCAGTACTTC.

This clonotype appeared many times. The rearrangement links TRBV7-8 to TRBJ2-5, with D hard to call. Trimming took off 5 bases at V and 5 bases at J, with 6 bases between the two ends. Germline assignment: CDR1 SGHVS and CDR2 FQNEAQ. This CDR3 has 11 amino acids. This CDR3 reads CASSKWETQYF. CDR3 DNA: TGTGCCAGCAGCAAATGGGAGACCCAGTACTTC.

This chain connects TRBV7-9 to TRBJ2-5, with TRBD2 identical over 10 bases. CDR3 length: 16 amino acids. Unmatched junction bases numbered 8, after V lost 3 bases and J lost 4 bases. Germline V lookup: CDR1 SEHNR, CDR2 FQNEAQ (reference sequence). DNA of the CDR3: TGTGCCAGCAGCTTCCTAGCGGGAGTTTTGGGAGAGACCCAGTACTTC. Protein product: CASSFLAGVLGETQYF.

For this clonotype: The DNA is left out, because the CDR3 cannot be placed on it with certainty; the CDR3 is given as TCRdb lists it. The CDR3 loop reads CASILGARNEQFF. V and J are TRBV10-2 and TRBJ2-1; TRBD1, the table's D call, was not compared with the DNA. Germline V gene sequence: CDR1 WSHSY, CDR2 SAAADI. Both ends counted, the CDR3 spans 13 residues.

The CDR3 DNA sequence: TGCAGTGCTTATCCCCTTACAGGTTCCCAAGAGACCCAGTACTTC. This codes for CSAYPLTGSQETQYF. This rearrangement joins TRBV20-1 to TRBJ2-5, with D maybe TRBD1 (5 bases). Germline loops: CDR1 DFQATT, CDR2 SNEGSKA (reference sequence). This CDR3 has 15 residues. V lost 5 bases and J lost 1, with 17 bases in between.

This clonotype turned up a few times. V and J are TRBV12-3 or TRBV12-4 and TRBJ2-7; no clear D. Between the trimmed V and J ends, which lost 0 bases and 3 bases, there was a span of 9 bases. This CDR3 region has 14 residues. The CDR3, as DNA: TGTGCCAGCAGTTTAGCGTGGCAGATCTACGAGCAGTACTTC. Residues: CASSLAWQIYEQYF.

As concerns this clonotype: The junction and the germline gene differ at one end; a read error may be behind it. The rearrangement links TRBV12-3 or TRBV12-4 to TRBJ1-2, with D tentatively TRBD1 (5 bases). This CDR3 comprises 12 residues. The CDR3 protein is CASRSPGTESIF. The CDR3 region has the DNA TGTGCCAGCAGGTCCCCAGGGACGGAGTCGATCTTC.

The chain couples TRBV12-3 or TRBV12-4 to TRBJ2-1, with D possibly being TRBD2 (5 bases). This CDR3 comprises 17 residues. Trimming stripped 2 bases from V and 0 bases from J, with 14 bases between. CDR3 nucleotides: TGTGCCAGCAGTTTAAGGTCTAGCCGGAGCTCCTACAATGAGCAGTTCTTC. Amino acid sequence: CASSLRSSRSSYNEQFF.

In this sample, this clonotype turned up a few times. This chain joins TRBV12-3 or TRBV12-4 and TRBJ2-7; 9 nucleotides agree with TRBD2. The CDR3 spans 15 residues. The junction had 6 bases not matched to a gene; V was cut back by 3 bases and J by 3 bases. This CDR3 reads CASSFGPSGNYEQYF. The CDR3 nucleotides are TGTGCCAGCAGTTTTGGCCCTAGCGGGAACTACGAGCAGTACTTC.

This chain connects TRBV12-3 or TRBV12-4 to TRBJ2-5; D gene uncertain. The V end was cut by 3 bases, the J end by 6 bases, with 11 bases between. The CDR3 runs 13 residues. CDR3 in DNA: TGTGCCAGCAGTTTTCGTAAAGAACAGACCCAGTACTTC. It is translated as CASSFRKEQTQYF.

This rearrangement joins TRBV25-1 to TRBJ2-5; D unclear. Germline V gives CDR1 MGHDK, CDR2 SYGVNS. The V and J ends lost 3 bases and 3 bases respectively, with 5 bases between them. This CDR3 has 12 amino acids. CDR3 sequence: CASSEGKETQYF. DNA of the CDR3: TGTGCCAGCAGTGAGGGGAAAGAGACCCAGTACTTC.

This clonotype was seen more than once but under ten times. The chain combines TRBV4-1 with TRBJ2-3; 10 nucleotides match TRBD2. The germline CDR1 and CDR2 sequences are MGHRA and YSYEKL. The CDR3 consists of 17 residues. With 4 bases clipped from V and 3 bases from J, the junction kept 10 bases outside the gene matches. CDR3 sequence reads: CASSPRGLAGETDTQYF. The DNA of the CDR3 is TGCGCCAGCAGCCCCCGTGGGCTAGCGGGAGAGACAGATACGCAGTATTTT.

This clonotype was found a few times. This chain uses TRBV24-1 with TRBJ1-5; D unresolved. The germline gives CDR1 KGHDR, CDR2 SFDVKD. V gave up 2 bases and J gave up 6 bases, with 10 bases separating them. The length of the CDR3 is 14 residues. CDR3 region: CATSDSGLGQPQHF. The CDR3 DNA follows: TGTGCCACCAGTGATTCTGGGTTGGGTCAGCCCCAGCATTTT.

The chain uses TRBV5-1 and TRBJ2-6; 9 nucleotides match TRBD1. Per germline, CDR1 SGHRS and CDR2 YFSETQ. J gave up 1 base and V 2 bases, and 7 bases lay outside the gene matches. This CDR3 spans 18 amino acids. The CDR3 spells CASSFQQGATSGANVLTF. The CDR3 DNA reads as TGCGCCAGCAGCTTCCAACAGGGGGCTACGTCTGGGGCCAACGTCCTGACTTTC.

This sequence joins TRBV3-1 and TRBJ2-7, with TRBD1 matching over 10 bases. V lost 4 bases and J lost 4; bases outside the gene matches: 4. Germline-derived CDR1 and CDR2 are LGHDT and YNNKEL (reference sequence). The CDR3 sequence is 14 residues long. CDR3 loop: CASSPGTGEYEQYV. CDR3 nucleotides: TGTGCCAGCAGCCCCGGGACAGGGGAATACGAGCAGTACGTC.

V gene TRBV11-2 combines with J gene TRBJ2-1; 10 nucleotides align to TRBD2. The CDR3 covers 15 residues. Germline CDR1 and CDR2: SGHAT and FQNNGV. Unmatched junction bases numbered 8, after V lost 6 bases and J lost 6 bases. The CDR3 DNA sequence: TGTGCCAGCAGGCCTCTAGCGGGAGCCCTCAATGAGCAGTTCTTC. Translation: CASRPLAGALNEQFF. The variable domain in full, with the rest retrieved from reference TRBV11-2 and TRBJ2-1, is EAGVAQSPRYKIIEKRQSVAFWCNPISGHATLYWYQQILGQGPKLLIQFQNNGVVDDSQLPKDRFSAERLKGVDSTLKIQPAKLEDSAVYLCASRPLAGALNEQFFGPGTRLTVL.

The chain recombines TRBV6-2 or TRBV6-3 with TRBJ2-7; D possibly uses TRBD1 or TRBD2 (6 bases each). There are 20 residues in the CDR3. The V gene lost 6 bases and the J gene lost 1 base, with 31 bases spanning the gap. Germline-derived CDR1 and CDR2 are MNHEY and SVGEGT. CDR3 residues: CASSPSWGAQLAVESYEQYF. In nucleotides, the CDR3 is TGTGCCAGCAGCCCATCGTGGGGGGCGCAACTAGCAGTAGAATCCTACGAGCAGTACTTC.